This T cell receptor (beta chain) was identified during a study of blood T cell repertoires in COVID-19. Study-level information: COVID-19 samples, acute and convalescent, were from the United States, Italy and Spain. T cells, B-cell-depleted T cells, or PBMCs supplied cDNA or gDNA.

Authors' analysis steps: Nucleated cell number was recorded as an estimate derived from reference gene primer amplification. Produced via immunoSEQ multiplex PCR; TCRdb's table is partial and in-frame only. V and J calls plus clone size are reproduced from that table; the DNA served to infer D and trimming. The top ten hold under 6% of the sample, which has roughly 90,000 clones, around 87% seen once. The J segment lost 7 bases and the V segment lost 3 bases, leaving 5 bases of the junction unmatched. CDR3 length: 15 residues. The germline CDR1 and CDR2 sequences are MRHNA and SNTAGT. This sequence originates from a man in his forties or fifties with acute or convalescent COVID-19. Sample: peripheral blood. The chain uses TRBV6-4 and TRBJ2-2, with 10 bases matching TRBD2. The CDR3 spells CASSEQRGGIGELFF. For the CDR3, the DNA is TGTGCCAGCAGTGAACAGCGGGGGGGCATCGGGGAGCTGTTTTTT.